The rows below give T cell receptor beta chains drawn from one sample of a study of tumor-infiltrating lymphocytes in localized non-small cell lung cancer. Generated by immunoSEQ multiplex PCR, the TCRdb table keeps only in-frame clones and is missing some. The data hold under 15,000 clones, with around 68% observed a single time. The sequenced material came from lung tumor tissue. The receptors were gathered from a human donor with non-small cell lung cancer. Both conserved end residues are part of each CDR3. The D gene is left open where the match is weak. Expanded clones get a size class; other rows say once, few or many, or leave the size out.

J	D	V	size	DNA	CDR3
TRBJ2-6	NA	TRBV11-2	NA	TGTGCCAGCAGCCCAACCAGGGCGAACTCTGGGGCCAACGTCCTGACTTTC	CASSPTRANSGANVLTF
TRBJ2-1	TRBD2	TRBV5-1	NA	TGCGCCAGCAGCTTTACTAGCGGGGGATTCTATGAGCAGTTCTTC	CASSFTSGGFYEQFF
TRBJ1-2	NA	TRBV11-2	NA	TGTGCCAGCAGCTTAGAGCCAGGGGTGTACTATGGCTACACCTTC	CASSLEPGVYYGYTF
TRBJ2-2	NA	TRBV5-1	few	TGCGCCAGCAGCCCCGGGTATTGGGGTTCGAACACCGGGGAGCTGTTTTTT	CASSPGYWGSNTGELFF
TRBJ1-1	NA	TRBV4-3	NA	TGCGCCAGCAGCCAAGAGGGCGGAAAGACGCCCACTGAAGCTTTCTTT	CASSQEGGKTPTEAFF
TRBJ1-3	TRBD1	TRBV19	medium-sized	TGTGCCAGCAAAAAATCCAGGGGGCTTGGAAACACCATATATTTT	CASKKSRGLGNTIYF
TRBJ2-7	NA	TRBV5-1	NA	TGCGCCAGCAGGGGGAACTACGAGCAGTACTTC	CASRGNYEQYF
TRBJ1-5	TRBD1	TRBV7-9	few	TGTGCCAGCAGTCAGGGACAGGGTAACAATCAGCCCCAGCATTTT	CASSQGQGNNQPQHF
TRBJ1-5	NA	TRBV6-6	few	TGTGCCAGCAGACTAGGGGATCAGCCCCAGCATTTT	CASRLGDQPQHF
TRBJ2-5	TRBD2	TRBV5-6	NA	TGTGCCAGCAGCTTGGCCCCTGCGGGGGGGCGGGAGACCCAGTACTTC	CASSLAPAGGRETQYF
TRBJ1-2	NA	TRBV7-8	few	TGTGCCAGCAGCCTGATATCCAGGGGTGGCTACACCTTC	CASSLISRGGYTF
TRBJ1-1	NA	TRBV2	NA	TGTGCCAGCAGTGAAGGTCAGGGTGACACTGAAGCTTTCTTT	CASSEGQGDTEAFF
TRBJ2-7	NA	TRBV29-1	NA	TGCAGCGTTGAAGAGGACATCTCCTACGAGCAGTACTTC	CSVEEDISYEQYF
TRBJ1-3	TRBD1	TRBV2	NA	TGTGCCACTTATTCCGGGACAGGGCGAGGAAACACCATATATTTT	CATYSGTGRGNTIYF
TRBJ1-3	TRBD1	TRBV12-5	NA	TGTGCTAGTGGTGATTTTACAGGGGTCGACGAAACCATATATTTT	CASGDFTGVDETIYF
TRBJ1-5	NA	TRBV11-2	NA	TGTGCCAGCAGCTTATTCCAGGTCAATCAGCCCCAGCATTTT	CASSLFQVNQPQHF
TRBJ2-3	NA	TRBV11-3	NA	TGTGCCAGCAGCAGCCCAGGTTCGGGCACAGATACGCAGTATTTT	CASSSPGSGTDTQYF
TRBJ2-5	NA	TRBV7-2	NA	TGTGCCAGCAGCTTAGTTTCGGCGGGCCAAGAGACCCAGTACTTC	CASSLVSAGQETQYF
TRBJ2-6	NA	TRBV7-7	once	TGTGCCAGCAGCCCCATCAGTGGCTCTGGGGCCAACGTCCTGACTTTC	CASSPISGSGANVLTF
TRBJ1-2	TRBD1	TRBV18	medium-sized	TGTGCCAGCTCACCACAAAGGGGGCGAGGCTACACCTTC	CASSPQRGRGYTF
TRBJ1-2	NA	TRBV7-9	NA	TGTGCCAGCAGCCCTAGCTCCTGGGGCTATGGCTACACCTTC	CASSPSSWGYGYTF
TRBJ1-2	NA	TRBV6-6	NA	TGTGCCAGCAGTTCTGGGTATGCACCTGCTAACTATGGCTACACCTTC	CASSSGYAPANYGYTF
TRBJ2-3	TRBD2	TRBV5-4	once	TGTGCCAGCAGCTTTACTAGCGGGAGGGCCCTCGGGGATACGCAGTATTTT	CASSFTSGRALGDTQYF
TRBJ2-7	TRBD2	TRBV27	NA	TGTGCCAGCACCCGGGGAGGGCAAAAGGGCTCCTACGAGCAGTACTTC	CASTRGGQKGSYEQYF
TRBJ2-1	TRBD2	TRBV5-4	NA	TGTGCCAGCAGCCGGTCTAGCGGGAGCTACAATGAGCAGTTCTTC	CASSRSSGSYNEQFF
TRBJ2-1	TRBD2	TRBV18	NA	TGTGCCAGCTCACCACTTGCTTCCCGTGGTAGGACTAGCTATAACAATGAGCAGTTCTTC	CASSPLASRGRTSYNNEQFF
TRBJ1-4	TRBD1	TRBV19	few	TGTGCCAGTACAAAAGGGACAGATGATGAAAAACTGTTTTTT	CASTKGTDDEKLFF